This T cell receptor beta chain was documented in a study of T cell repertoires in cytomegalovirus infection. For the study at large: Recently identified HLA-C-restricted and well-studied HLA-B-restricted CMV epitopes were used. Carrying CMV and the relevant HLA type showed in public TCR beta signatures.

For this clonotype: What it recognizes is unknown.

Study results and limitations: Cumulative public TCR beta family frequency identified carriers of CMV plus the relevant HLA. CMV-specific TCR beta clonotypes restricted by HLA-C dominated the ex vivo response.

A single record per CDR3 protein comes from TCRdb applying MiXCR to the reads. The top ten clones hold roughly two thirds of a sample with approximately 70,000 distinct CDR3 sequences, 20% of them seen once. The CDR3 has 15 residues. Trimming cost V 6 bases and J 4 bases; bases outside gene matches: 4. CDR1 and CDR2 from the germline V gene are SGHTA and FQGNSA. The specimen comprised CD8+ T cells from cultured PBMCs, sampled from culture after CMV antigen stimulation. V is TRBV7-2 and J is TRBJ2-2; the match to TRBD2 covers 11 bases. This sequence was found in a human donor in good health (CMV status not recorded). Some clones in this sample may be carry-over from other donors' samples. CDR3 residues: CASSRGTSGTGELFF. CDR3 coding DNA: TGTGCCAGCAGTAGGGGGACTAGCGGCACCGGGGAGCTGTTTTTT.